These 24 T cell receptor beta chains were sequenced from one sample in a study of blood T cells in healthy people across ages. A second PCR of about 7 to 11 cycles used a sample-barcoded 5' primer and a J-beta primer mix. TCRdb called the 5' RACE reads again in MiXCR, with one record for every CDR3 protein. The sample consists of fewer than 2 million distinct CDR3 sequences, about two fifths of them appearing once. Sequenced input: blood. These receptors originate from a human donor in good health.

This clonotype was observed a few times. CDR3 DNA sequence: TGTGCCAGCAGTTCCCCGGGGACAGGGCTATCCTACGAGCAGTACTTC. Residues: CASSSPGTGLSYEQYF. This chain joins TRBV7-9 and TRBJ2-7, with TRBD1 identical over 9 bases. The CDR3 extends over 16 amino acids. The germline gives CDR1 SEHNR, CDR2 FQNEAQ (reference sequence). Trimming at V came to 6 bases and at J to 1 base, leaving 10 bases not matched to a gene.

The chain couples TRBV7-2 to TRBJ2-1; D may be TRBD2 (5 bases). This CDR3 region has 13 residues. Trimming cost V 1 base and J 8 bases, with 9 bases left between them. Germline assignment: CDR1 SGHTA and CDR2 FQGNSA. The chain's CDR3 is CASSLGSGDEQFF. CDR3 nucleotide sequence: TGTGCCAGCAGCTTAGGGAGCGGCGATGAGCAGTTCTTC.

In nucleotides, the CDR3 is TGTGCCAGCAGCCCTCAGCCGAACACTGAAGCTTTCTTT. Protein: CASSPQPNTEAFF. The chain is built from TRBV11-2 and TRBJ1-1; D unclear. Germline loops: CDR1 SGHAT, CDR2 FQNNGV. Trimming stripped 5 bases from V and 1 base from J, with 8 bases between. The CDR3 runs to 13 residues.

This clonotype was counted only a few times. V and J are TRBV4-1 and TRBJ1-6; no clear D gene. CDR1 is MGHRA and CDR2 is YSYEKL in the germline V gene. The length of the CDR3 is 16 residues. V was clipped by 1 base and J by 4 bases, with 11 bases between them. This CDR3 reads CASSQGGGLYNSPLHF. The CDR3 DNA sequence: TGCGCCAGCAGCCAAGGAGGAGGGCTTTATAATTCACCCCTCCACTTT.

This clonotype was recorded a few times. The CDR3 DNA sequence: TGTGCCAGCAGTTACGGAGGGACTAGCGGGGGGGCTTCTCTGGTGAATGAGCAGTTCTTC. Protein: CASSYGGTSGGASLVNEQFF. The V call is TRBV6-2 or TRBV6-3, the J call TRBJ2-1; 16 bases map to TRBD2. This CDR3 is built from 20 residues. V shed 2 bases, J shed 7 bases, and the junction held 14 bases outside the gene matches. CDR1 and CDR2 (germline): MNHEY, SVGEGT.

This clonotype was detected many times. The chain carries TRBV10-3 and TRBJ2-5; D is undetermined. Trimming took 0 bases from V and 1 from J, leaving 3 bases between them. The CDR3 length is 13 residues. The V gene's germline CDR1 is ENHRY and CDR2 SYGVKD. The CDR3, as DNA: TGTGCCATCAGTGAGTCGTCCCAAGAGACCCAGTACTTC. As protein: CAISESSQETQYF.

This rearrangement joins TRBV27 to TRBJ1-1; D uncertain. The V gene lost 2 bases and the J gene lost 0 bases, with 10 bases spanning the gap. The CDR3 is made up of 15 amino acids. Germline V CDR1 and CDR2: MNHEY, SMNVEV (reference sequence). CDR3 amino acids: CASSLLGSLNTEAFF. The CDR3 region has the DNA TGTGCCAGCAGTTTACTAGGAAGCCTGAACACTGAAGCTTTCTTT.

V is TRBV21-1 and J is TRBJ1-5; the D call TRBD1 from the table was never checked on the DNA. TRBV21-1 is described as a pseudogene. This CDR3 region has 15 residues. The CDR3 DNA sequence: TGTGCCAGCAGCAAAAAGGGGACAGGGGGTCAGCCCCAGCATTTT. Translated: CASSKKGTGGQPQHF.

This clonotype was seen a few times. The chain joins TRBV12-5 to TRBJ1-5; D remains unclear. V was cut by 0 bases and J by 0 bases, with 18 bases left in between. The CDR3 runs to 19 residues. Germline V lookup: CDR1 LGHNT, CDR2 FRNRAP. The CDR3 region is CASGLVRSGGGYSNQPQHF. DNA for the CDR3: TGTGCTAGTGGTTTGGTACGATCCGGCGGAGGATATAGCAATCAGCCCCAGCATTTT.

This clonotype has more than one count but fewer than ten. This chain uses TRBV9 with TRBJ1-2; 8 nucleotides match TRBD1. V lost 3 bases to trimming and J lost 8 bases; unmatched junction nucleotides: 6. The CDR3 has 13 amino acids. Germline CDR1 is SGDLS and CDR2 is YYNGEE. CDR3 sequence (DNA): TGTGCCAGCAGCGGGACAGGGAGTGCGGGCTACACCTTC. This sequence encodes CASSGTGSAGYTF.

This rearrangement joins TRBV11-2 to TRBJ2-7; D remains unclear. Gene TRBJ2-5 matches the end of the DNA better, so the J call may be wrong. This CDR3 region has 12 residues. Germline CDR1 is SGHAT and CDR2 is FQNNGV. CDR3 coding DNA: TGTGCCAGCAGCCCCCAGAAGGGGACCCAGTACTTC. Residues: CASSPQKGTQYF.

This clonotype has only a few counts. The junction departs from the called germline gene at one end, perhaps through a read error. This sequence joins TRBV7-3 and TRBJ2-1; D gene uncertain. The length of the CDR3 is 13 residues. CDR1 and CDR2 (germline): SGHTA, FQGTGA. The CDR3 loop reads CAGSLARYNEQFF. CDR3 nucleotide sequence: TGTGCCGGCAGCTTAGCCAGATACAATGAGCAGTTCTTC.

The chain couples TRBV20-1 to TRBJ1-2, with a weak D call TRBD1 (5 bases). The germline CDR1 and CDR2 sequences are DFQATT and SNEGSKA (reference sequence). Trimming pared 0 bases from V and 7 bases from J, leaving 15 bases between. The CDR3 totals 14 residues. The CDR3: CSAREGQQLGGYTF. The CDR3 bases are TGCAGTGCTAGAGAGGGGCAACAACTGGGTGGCTACACCTTC.

This clonotype was counted a single time. The chain is built from TRBV12-3 or TRBV12-4 and TRBJ2-1; 11 bases line up with TRBD2. Trimming cost V 4 bases and J 9 bases; bases outside gene matches: 8. The CDR3 length is 15 residues. The CDR3 region is CASSSQLAGDTEQFF. The DNA for the CDR3 is TGTGCCAGCAGTTCGCAACTAGCGGGGGACACTGAGCAGTTCTTC.

A few counts support this clonotype. The chain carries TRBV6-5 and TRBJ1-5; 8 bases agree with TRBD1. This CDR3 region has 13 residues. The germline V gene encodes CDR1 MNHEY and CDR2 SVGAGI. Trimming cost V 6 bases and J 6 bases; bases outside gene matches: 4. The CDR3 DNA follows: TGTGCCAGCAGGACAGGGGAGGCTCAGCCCCAGCATTTT. This translates into CASRTGEAQPQHF.

In its sample, this clonotype was seen a few times. V gene TRBV20-1 combines with J gene TRBJ2-1, with D perhaps assigned TRBD1 or TRBD2 (6 bases each). CDR3 length: 13 amino acids. Looked up from germline, CDR1 is DFQATT and CDR2 is SNEGSKA (reference sequence). Trimming pared 7 bases from V and 6 bases from J, leaving 16 bases between. CDR3 in DNA: TGCAGTGTAAGGAGGGGGAGTGGCAATGAGCAGTTCTTC. Its protein is CSVRRGSGNEQFF.

The chain is built from TRBV6-6 and TRBJ1-6; no definite D call. CDR3 size: 14 residues. Per the germline V gene, CDR1 is MNHNY and CDR2 is SVGAGI (reference sequence). Trimming left V 1 base short and J 6 bases short, with 7 bases between. The CDR3 coding sequence is TGTGCCAGCAGTTACTTGAAGGTTAATTCACCCCTCCACTTT. The encoded protein is CASSYLKVNSPLHF.

This clonotype was seen a handful of times. A junction end diverges from the germline sequence, so it may reflect a read error. The V gene is TRBV5-1, the J gene TRBJ2-5; a weak D match, TRBD1 (6 bases). CDR3 length equals 14 residues. In germline, CDR1 is SGHRS, CDR2 YFSETQ. The CDR3 coding sequence is TGTGCCAGCAGCTTACTCGGGACACAAGAGACCCAGTACTTC. This gives the protein CASSLLGTQETQYF.

The chain joins TRBV28 to TRBJ2-7; either TRBD1 or TRBD2 may supply D (6 bases each). Trimming stripped 7 bases from V and 3 bases from J, with 13 bases between. The germline gives CDR1 MDHEN, CDR2 SYDVKM. The CDR3 extends over 13 amino acids. CDR3 in amino acids: CASNLGGHYEQYF. The CDR3 region has the DNA TGTGCCAGCAATTTGGGGGGCCACTACGAGCAGTACTTC.

The chain joins TRBV5-8 to TRBJ2-5, with 8 bases lining up with TRBD1. The CDR3 length is 14 residues. V lost 4 bases to trimming and J lost 2 bases; unmatched junction nucleotides: 4. Germline lookup yields CDR1 SGHTS and CDR2 YDEGEE. In nucleotides, the CDR3 is TGTGCCAGCAGCCGGACAGGGAAACAAGAGACCCAGTACTTC. It yields the protein CASSRTGKQETQYF.

The chain is built from TRBV12-3 or TRBV12-4 and TRBJ1-2; D may be TRBD1 (6 bases). The CDR3 has 14 residues. V was shortened by 1 base and J by 4 bases, with 10 bases between the two germline ends. The CDR3 region has the DNA TGTGCCAGCAGTTTAGGGACAGACGCCTATGGCTACACCTTC. Its protein is CASSLGTDAYGYTF.

The chain employs TRBV7-3 and TRBJ2-5; 14 bases line up with TRBD2. Trimming removed 0 bases from V and 1 base from J; junction bases left unmatched: 7. The CDR3 is 19 residues long. Per germline, CDR1 SGHTA and CDR2 FQGTGA. CDR3 DNA: TGTGCCAGCAGCTTAACAGGGACTAGCGGGGGAGAGGTCCAAGAGACCCAGTACTTC. Translated: CASSLTGTSGGEVQETQYF.

This clonotype has more than one count but fewer than ten. V usage is TRBV3-1 and J usage is TRBJ1-2, with D possibly TRBD1 on 5 matching bases. CDR1 is LGHDT, CDR2 YNNKEL, per germline (reference sequence). The CDR3 totals 12 residues. Trimming stripped 6 bases from V and 4 bases from J, with 9 bases between. The CDR3 sequence: CASSRTIYGYTF. In nucleotides, the CDR3 is TGTGCCAGCAGTCGGACAATCTATGGCTACACCTTC.

The gene calls are TRBV5-1 and TRBJ1-4, with 8 bases lining up with TRBD1. This CDR3 has 17 amino acids. Per germline, CDR1 SGHRS and CDR2 YFSETQ. The V segment lost 2 bases and the J segment 3 bases; nucleotides outside the gene matches: 9. As DNA, the CDR3 is TGCGCCAGCAGCTTATCATCAGGGGGCATCGCTAATGAAAAACTGTTTTTT. Residues: CASSLSSGGIANEKLFF.